The clone carrying this TCR beta chain was found many times. The antigen is unknown. Amplification of TCR alpha and beta CDR3 regions from RNA used iRepertoire nested multiplex PCR. Tissue mRNA or PBMC total RNA, roughly 90-400 ng, went into one-step reverse transcription and amplification. TCRdb independently ran MiXCR on the multiplex PCR reads; one entry per CDR3 protein. The sample has 100,000 to 150,000 distinct CDR3 sequences; 20% to 25% are singletons. This specimen comes from a study of glioma-infiltrating T cells. Study-wide results and limits: Non-neoplastic patients had below-expected tissue-blood divergence, while all gliomas exceeded expectation. CDR3 overlap between tissue and blood was very small.

The V gene end was trimmed by 5 bases and the J gene end by 1 base; junction bases not matched to a gene: 6. Germline V CDR1 and CDR2: SGHRS, YFSETQ. The CDR3 has 15 residues. Sequences were obtained from glioma tissue, nonneoplastic brain tissue, or PBMCs (not recorded which). This TCR was recovered from a human donor with low-grade glioma or glioblastoma, undergoing nonglioma brain surgery, or in good health (not recorded which). V gene TRBV5-1 combines with J gene TRBJ2-5; 9 bases match TRBD2. This CDR3 is CASRERTSVQETQYF. The CDR3, as DNA: TGCGCCAGCAGAGAAAGGACTAGCGTCCAAGAGACCCAGTACTTC.